The clone carrying this T cell receptor (beta chain) was seen once. Isolating PBMCs gave at least 6.5 million of these cells per sample. The entry originates in a study of blood T cells in healthy people across ages. V lost 5 bases to trimming and J lost 1 base; unmatched junction nucleotides: 6. This CDR3 contains 17 residues. A sample-barcoded 5' primer and a J-beta primer mix were used in a second PCR of roughly 7 to 11 cycles. TCRdb processed the 5' RACE reads anew with MiXCR; each CDR3 protein has one entry. The sample gives approximately 800,000 distinct CDR3 sequences, roughly 60% of which show up once; about a quarter is in the top ten.

The sequence was obtained from a man aged 25 to 40 in good health. The chain uses TRBV12-3 or TRBV12-4 and TRBJ2-3; TRBD2 matches 13 bases. The sample comprised blood. The CDR3 sequence: CASSEGLAGKRTDTQYF. The CDR3 DNA is TGTGCCAGCAGTGAGGGACTAGCGGGGAAACGCACAGATACGCAGTATTTT.